This T cell receptor beta chain was observed in a study of cytomegalovirus exposure and HLA in healthy donors. On the study more broadly: Earlier sequencing of 150 million to 200 million T cells yielded 120 million or so unique TCR beta sequences. Within the Caucasian-associated ancestry cluster were about 81% of the approximately 400 genotyped donors. Findings and limits, study-wide: Rare TCR sequences predominated, though certain public TCRs were found in many donors.

The study ran its PCR with 60 Vbeta and 13 Jbeta primers. Sequenced by immunoSEQ multiplex PCR; TCRdb stores in-frame clones only, minus some. The record lists around 100,000 clones, of which the ten most abundant hold approximately 3.5%. About this clone itself: Antigen: not known.

Donors had nominal health at sampling but likely had unrecorded immune exposures. Germline V gives CDR1 SGHNT, CDR2 YYREEE (reference sequence). This CDR3 is built from 15 residues. The V gene end was trimmed by 3 bases and the J gene end by 7 bases; junction bases not matched to a gene: 7. The J gene is TRBJ1-4, the V gene TRBV5-4, with 9 positions matching TRBD1. This sequence was found in a man in his forties in good health and CMV-seronegative. The sample was PBMCs. CDR3 protein: CASSSTGQGGEKLFF. CDR3 coding DNA: TGTGCCAGCAGCTCTACGGGACAGGGAGGTGAAAAACTGTTTTTT.